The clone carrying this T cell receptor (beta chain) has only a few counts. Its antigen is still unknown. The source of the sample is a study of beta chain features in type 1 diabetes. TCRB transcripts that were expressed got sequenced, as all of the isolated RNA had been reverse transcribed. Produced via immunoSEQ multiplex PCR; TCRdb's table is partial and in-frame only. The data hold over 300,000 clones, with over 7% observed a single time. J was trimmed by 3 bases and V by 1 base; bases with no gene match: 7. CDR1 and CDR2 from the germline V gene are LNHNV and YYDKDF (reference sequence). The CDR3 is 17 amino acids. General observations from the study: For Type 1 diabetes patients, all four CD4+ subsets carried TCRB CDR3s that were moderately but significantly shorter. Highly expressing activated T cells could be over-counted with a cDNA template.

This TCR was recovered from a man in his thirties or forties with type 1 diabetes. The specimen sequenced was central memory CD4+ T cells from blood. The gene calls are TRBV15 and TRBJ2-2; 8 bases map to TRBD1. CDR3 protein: CATSRVEQGGHTGELFF. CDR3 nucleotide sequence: TGTGCCACCAGCAGAGTTGAACAGGGGGGACACACCGGGGAGCTGTTTTTT.